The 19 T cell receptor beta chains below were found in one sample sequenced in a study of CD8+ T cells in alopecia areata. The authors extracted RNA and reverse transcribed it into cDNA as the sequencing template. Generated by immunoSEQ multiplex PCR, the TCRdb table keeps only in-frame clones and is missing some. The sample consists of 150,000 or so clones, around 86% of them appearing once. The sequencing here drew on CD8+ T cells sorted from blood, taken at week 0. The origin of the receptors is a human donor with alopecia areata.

The CDR3 region is CASSLRQGVWTEAFF. The DNA for the CDR3 is TGTGCCAGCAGCTTAAGACAGGGGGTTTGGACTGAAGCTTTCTTT. The V call is TRBV9, the J call TRBJ1-1; 9 bases are a match to TRBD1. Germline V gives CDR1 SGDLS, CDR2 YYNGEE. V shed 4 bases, J shed 5 bases, and the junction held 9 bases outside the gene matches. This CDR3 has 15 residues.

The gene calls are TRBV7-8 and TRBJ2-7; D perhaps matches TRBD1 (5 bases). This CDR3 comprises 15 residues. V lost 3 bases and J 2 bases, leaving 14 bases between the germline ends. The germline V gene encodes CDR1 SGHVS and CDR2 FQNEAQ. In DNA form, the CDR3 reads TGTGCCAGCAGCTTTCCCCAGGGCAGTACCTACGAGCAGTACTTC. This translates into CASSFPQGSTYEQYF.

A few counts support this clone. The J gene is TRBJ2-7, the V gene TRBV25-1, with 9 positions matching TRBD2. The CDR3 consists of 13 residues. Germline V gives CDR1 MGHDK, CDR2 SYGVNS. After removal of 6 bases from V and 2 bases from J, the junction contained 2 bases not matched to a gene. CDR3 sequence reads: CASSQREAYEQYF. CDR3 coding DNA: TGTGCCAGCAGCCAGCGGGAGGCCTACGAGCAGTACTTC.

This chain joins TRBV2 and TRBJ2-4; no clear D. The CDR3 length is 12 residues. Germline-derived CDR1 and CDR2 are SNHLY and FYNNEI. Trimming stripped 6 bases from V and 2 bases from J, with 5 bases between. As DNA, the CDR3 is TGTGCCAGCAGAGCCCCCAAAAACATTCAGTACTTC. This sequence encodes CASRAPKNIQYF.

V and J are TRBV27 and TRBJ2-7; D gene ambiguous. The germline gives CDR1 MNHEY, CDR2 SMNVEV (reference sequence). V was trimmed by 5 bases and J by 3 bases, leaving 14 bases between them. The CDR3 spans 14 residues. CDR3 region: CASSPTASIYEQYF. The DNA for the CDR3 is TGTGCCAGCAGTCCCACAGCCAGCATCTACGAGCAGTACTTC.

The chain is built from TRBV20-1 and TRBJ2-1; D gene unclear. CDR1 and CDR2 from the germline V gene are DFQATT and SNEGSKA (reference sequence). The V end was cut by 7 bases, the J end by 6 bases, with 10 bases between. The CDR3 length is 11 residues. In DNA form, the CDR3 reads TGCAGTGTAGACCACGGCAATGAGCAGTTCTTC. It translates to CSVDHGNEQFF.

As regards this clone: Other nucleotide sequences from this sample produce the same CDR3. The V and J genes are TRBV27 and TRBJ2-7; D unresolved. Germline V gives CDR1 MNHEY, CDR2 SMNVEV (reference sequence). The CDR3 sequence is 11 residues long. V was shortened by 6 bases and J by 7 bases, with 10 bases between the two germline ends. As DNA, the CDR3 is TGTGCCAGCAGCTCCTCGTATGAGCAGTACTTC. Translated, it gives CASSSSYEQYF.

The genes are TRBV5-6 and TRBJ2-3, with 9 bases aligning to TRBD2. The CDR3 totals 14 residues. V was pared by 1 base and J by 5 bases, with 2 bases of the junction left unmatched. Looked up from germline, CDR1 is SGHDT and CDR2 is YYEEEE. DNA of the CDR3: TGTGCCAGCAGCTTGAGACTAGCGGTAGATACGCAGTATTTT. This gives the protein CASSLRLAVDTQYF.

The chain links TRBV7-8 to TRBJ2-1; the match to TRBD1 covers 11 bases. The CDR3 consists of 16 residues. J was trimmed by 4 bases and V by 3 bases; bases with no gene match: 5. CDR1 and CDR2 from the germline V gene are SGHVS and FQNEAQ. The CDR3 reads CASSFGQGAQYNEQFF. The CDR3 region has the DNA TGTGCCAGCAGCTTCGGACAGGGGGCGCAGTACAATGAGCAGTTCTTC.

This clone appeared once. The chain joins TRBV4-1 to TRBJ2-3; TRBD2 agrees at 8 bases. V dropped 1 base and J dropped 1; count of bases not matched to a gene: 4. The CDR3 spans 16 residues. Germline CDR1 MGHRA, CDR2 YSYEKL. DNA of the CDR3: TGCGCCAGCAGCCAAGCGGGAGGGTTGGGCACAGATACGCAGTATTTT. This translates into CASSQAGGLGTDTQYF.

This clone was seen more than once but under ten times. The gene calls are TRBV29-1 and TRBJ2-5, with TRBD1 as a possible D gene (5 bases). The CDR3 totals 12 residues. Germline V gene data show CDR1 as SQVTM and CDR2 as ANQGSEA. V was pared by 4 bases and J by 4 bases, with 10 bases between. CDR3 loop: CSVALQGETQYF. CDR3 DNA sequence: TGCAGCGTTGCCTTGCAGGGAGAGACCCAGTACTTC.

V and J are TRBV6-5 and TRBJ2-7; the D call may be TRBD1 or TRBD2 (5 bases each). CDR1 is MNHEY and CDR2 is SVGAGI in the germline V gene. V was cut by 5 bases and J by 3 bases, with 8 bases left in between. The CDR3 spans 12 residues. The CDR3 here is CASSQGVYEQYF. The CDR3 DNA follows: TGTGCCAGCAGTCAGGGAGTCTACGAGCAGTACTTC.

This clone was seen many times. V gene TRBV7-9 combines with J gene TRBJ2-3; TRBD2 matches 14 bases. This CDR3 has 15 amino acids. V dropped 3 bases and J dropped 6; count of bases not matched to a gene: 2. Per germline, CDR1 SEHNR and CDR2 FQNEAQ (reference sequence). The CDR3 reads CASSFGTSGSDTQYF. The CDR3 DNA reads TGTGCCAGCAGCTTCGGGACTAGCGGGAGTGATACGCAGTATTTT.

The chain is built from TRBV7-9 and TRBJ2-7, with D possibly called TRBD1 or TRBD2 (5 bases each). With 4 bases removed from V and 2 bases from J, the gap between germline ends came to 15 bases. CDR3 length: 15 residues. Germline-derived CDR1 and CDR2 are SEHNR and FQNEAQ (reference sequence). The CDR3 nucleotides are TGTGCCAGCAGCTCCCCGGGACGTAGAGCCTACGAGCAGTACTTC. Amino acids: CASSSPGRRAYEQYF.

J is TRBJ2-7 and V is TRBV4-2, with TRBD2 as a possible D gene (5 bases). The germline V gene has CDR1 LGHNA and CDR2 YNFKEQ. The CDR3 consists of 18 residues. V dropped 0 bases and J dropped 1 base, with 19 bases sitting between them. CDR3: CASSQDTQRTLGSYEQYF. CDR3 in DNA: TGTGCCAGCAGCCAAGATACCCAGCGGACTCTTGGGTCCTACGAGCAGTACTTC.

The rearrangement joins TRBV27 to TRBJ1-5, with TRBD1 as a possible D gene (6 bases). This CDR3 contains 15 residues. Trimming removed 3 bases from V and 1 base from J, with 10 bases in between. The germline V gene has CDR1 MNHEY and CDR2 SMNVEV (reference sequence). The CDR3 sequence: CASSFGRGSNQPQHF. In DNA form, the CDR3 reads TGTGCCAGCAGTTTCGGCAGGGGAAGCAATCAGCCCCAGCATTTT.

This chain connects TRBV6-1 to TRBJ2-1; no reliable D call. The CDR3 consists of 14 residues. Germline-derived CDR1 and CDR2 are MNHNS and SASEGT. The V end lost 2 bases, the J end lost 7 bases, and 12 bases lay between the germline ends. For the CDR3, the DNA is TGTGCCAGCAGTGAATTGAGCTTGAGTAATGAGCAGTTCTTC. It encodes CASSELSLSNEQFF.

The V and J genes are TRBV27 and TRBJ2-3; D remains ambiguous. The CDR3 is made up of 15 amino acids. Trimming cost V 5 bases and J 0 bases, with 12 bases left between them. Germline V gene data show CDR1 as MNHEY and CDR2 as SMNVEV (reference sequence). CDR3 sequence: CASSPSAGSTDTQYF. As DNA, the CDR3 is TGTGCCAGCAGTCCGTCCGCAGGTAGCACAGATACGCAGTATTTT.

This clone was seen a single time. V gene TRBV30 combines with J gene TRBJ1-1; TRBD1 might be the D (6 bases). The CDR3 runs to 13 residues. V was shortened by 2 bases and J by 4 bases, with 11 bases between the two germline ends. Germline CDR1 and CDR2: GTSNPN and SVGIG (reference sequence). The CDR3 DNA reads TGTGCCTGGAGTACTCAGGGGAGCACTGAAGCTTTCTTT. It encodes CAWSTQGSTEAFF. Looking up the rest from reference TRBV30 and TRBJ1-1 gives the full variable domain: SQTIHQWPATLVQPVGSPLSLECTVEGTSNPNLYWYRQAAGRGLQLLFYSVGIGQISSEVPQNLSASRPQDRQFILSSKKLLLSDSGFYLCAWSTQGSTEAFFGQGTRLTVV.